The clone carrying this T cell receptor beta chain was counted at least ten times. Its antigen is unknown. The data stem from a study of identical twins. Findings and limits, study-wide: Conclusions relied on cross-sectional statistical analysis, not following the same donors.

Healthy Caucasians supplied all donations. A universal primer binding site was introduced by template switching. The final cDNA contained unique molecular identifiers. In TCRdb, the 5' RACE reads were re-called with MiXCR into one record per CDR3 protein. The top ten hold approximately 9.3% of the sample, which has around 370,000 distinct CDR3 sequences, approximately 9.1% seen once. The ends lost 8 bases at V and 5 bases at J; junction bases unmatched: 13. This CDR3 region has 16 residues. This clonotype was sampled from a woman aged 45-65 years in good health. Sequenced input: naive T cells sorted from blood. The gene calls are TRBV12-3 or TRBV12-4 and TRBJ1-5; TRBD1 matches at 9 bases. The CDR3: CASDQFRDRVHQPQHF. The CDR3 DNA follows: TGTGCCAGCGACCAGTTTAGGGACAGGGTTCATCAGCCCCAGCATTTT.